A selection of T cell receptor beta chains follows, all from one sample in a study of shared clonotypes between healthy human individuals. The table came from immunoSEQ multiplex PCR; TCRdb's copy has only in-frame clones and leaves some out. Of about 500,000 clones listed, roughly three quarters are singletons. Specimen: PBMCs. These receptors came from a middle-aged woman in good health. Some clones in this sample may be carry-over from other donors' samples. Both conserved end residues are part of each CDR3. Each record gives: V gene, clone size, J gene, D gene, CDR3 DNA, CDR3 protein. A D gene is named only where the DNA matches it firmly. The listing skips clone size in some rows; elsewhere it reads once, few, many or a size class.

TRBV2,-,TRBJ2-5,-,TGTGCCAGCAGCAGGGCTTACGAGACCCAGTACTTC,CASSRAYETQYF
TRBV4-3,-,TRBJ2-7,-,TGCGCCAGCAGCCAAGACTTCACGTTCTTC,CASSQDFTFF
TRBV6-5,-,TRBJ2-2,TRBD2,TGTGCCAGCAGTATGAGCGGGGCCACCGGGGAGCTGTTTTTT,CASSMSGATGELFF
TRBV5-1,-,TRBJ2-4,-,TGCGCCAGCAGCTTTGATCTTCTAGCCAAAAACATTCAGTACTTC,CASSFDLLAKNIQYF
TRBV18,-,TRBJ1-1,-,TGTGCCAGCTCACCACCGGGACACTCGGGCACTGAAGCTTTCTTT,CASSPPGHSGTEAFF
TRBV6-5,-,TRBJ1-2,-,TGTGCCAGCAGTTTACAGGGCTATGGCTACACCTTC,CASSLQGYGYTF
TRBV30,-,TRBJ2-1,-,TGTGCCTGGAGCACCGGCGCATCCTTTAATGAGCAGTTCTTC,CAWSTGASFNEQFF
TRBV6-6,-,TRBJ1-2,-,TGTGCCAGCAGTTACTCCCAAGGGCTCTATGGCTACACCTTC,CASSYSQGLYGYTF
TRBV7-9,-,TRBJ1-4,TRBD1,TGTGCCAGCAGAACTACAGGGGCGGCTAATGAAAAACTGTTTTTT,CASRTTGAANEKLFF
TRBV5-1,-,TRBJ2-1,-,TGCGCCAGCAGCCCCGAACCCCGACAGTACAATGAGCAGTTCTTC,CASSPEPRQYNEQFF
TRBV7-9,-,TRBJ2-3,TRBD1,TGTGCCAGCAATCCATGGACAGGGAGGACAGATACGCAGTATTTT,CASNPWTGRTDTQYF
TRBV11-2,-,TRBJ2-7,-,TGTGCCAGCAGCTTAGTCCAGGGTTCCTACGAGCAGTACTTC,CASSLVQGSYEQYF
TRBV7-2,-,TRBJ2-5,TRBD2,TGTGCCAGCAGCTTAAACGGCGGGAGTGCCCAAGAGACCCAGTACTTC,CASSLNGGSAQETQYF
TRBV10-3,-,TRBJ2-5,-,TGTGCCATCAGTGAGTCTGGGGAAGGGGAGACCCAGTACTTC,CAISESGEGETQYF
TRBV6-5,-,TRBJ1-2,-,TGTGCCAGCAGTGTCAGTCCTAACTATGGCTACACCTTC,CASSVSPNYGYTF
TRBV9,-,TRBJ1-4,-,TGTGCCAGCAGCGACCGGGACAATGAAAAACTGTTTTTT,CASSDRDNEKLFF
TRBV27,few,TRBJ2-7,-,TGTGCCAGCAGTTCGGGCTACGAGCAGTACTTC,CASSSGYEQYF
TRBV7-2,once,TRBJ2-1,TRBD2,TGTGCCAGCAGCTTAGTACTAGCGGGAGGGCGAAGCTCCTACAATGAGCAGTTCTTC,CASSLVLAGGRSSYNEQFF
TRBV11-2,-,TRBJ1-5,-,TGTGCCAGCAGCTTAGGGCTTTTAGGGCAGCCCCAGCATTTT,CASSLGLLGQPQHF
TRBV9,-,TRBJ1-3,-,TGTGCCAGCAGCGTAGAACCCCTCTCTGGAAACACCATATATTTT,CASSVEPLSGNTIYF
TRBV28,-,TRBJ2-2,-,TGTGCCAGCAGCACTACAGGTGGGACCGGGGAGCTGTTTTTT,CASSTTGGTGELFF
TRBV19,once,TRBJ1-5,TRBD1,TGTGCCAGTAGCCGGGACAGGGATCAGCCCCAGCATTTT,CASSRDRDQPQHF
TRBV4-1,-,TRBJ1-4,-,TGCGCCAGCAGCCAAGATTCGGGGGCGGTTGAAAAACTGTTTTTT,CASSQDSGAVEKLFF
TRBV11-3,once,TRBJ2-3,TRBD2,TGTGCCAGCAGCCCAGCGGGAAGCATAGGTACGCAGTATTTT,CASSPAGSIGTQYF
TRBV6-1,-,TRBJ2-2,-,TGTGCCAGCAGTGATCCGGCCAGGGGCACCGGGGAGCTGTTTTTT,CASSDPARGTGELFF
TRBV28,-,TRBJ1-1,-,TGTGCCAGCAAGAAGGGGGGTGTTAGCACTGAAGCTTTCTTT,CASKKGGVSTEAFF
TRBV28,-,TRBJ2-7,-,TGTGCCAGCAGCACCGCCCGGAGGGAGCAGTACTTC,CASSTARREQYF
TRBV18,-,TRBJ2-1,TRBD1,TGTGCCAGCTCACCAAGGGACAGGGGCAATGAGCAGTTCTTC,CASSPRDRGNEQFF
TRBV6-5,once,TRBJ2-4,-,TGTGCCAGCAGGCCCTCCTGGGGAGTGAACATTCAGTACTTC,CASRPSWGVNIQYF
TRBV5-5,-,TRBJ1-4,-,TGTGCCAGCGGCAACCCCGCAACTAATGAAAAACTGTTTTTT,CASGNPATNEKLFF
TRBV29-1,-,TRBJ2-5,-,TGCAGCGTTGTAGGTAGCGGCCGCAGGCGGGAGACCCAGTACTTC,CSVVGSGRRRETQYF
TRBV2,once,TRBJ1-1,-,TGTGCCAGCAAGAAGGATATGAACACTGAAGCTTTCTTT,CASKKDMNTEAFF
TRBV14,-,TRBJ2-5,-,TGTGCCAGCAGCCAAGGCCCGGGGACCCAGTACTTC,CASSQGPGTQYF
TRBV30,-,TRBJ2-5,TRBD2,TGTGCCTGCATAGCGGGAGGGCCTACCTCGGGGGAGCAGTACTTC,CACIAGGPTSGEQYF
TRBV4-1,-,TRBJ1-1,-,TGCGCCAGCAGCCAAGCTCTGGGCTTGAACACTGAAGCTTTCTTT,CASSQALGLNTEAFF
TRBV21-1,-,TRBJ1-1,-,TGTGCCAGCAGCAAAAGTGGGCAGGGGACTGAAGCTTTCTTT,CASSKSGQGTEAFF
TRBV12-5,-,TRBJ1-1,-,TGTGCTAGTGGTTTGTTTGGCGCTGAAGCTTTCTTT,CASGLFGAEAFF
TRBV9,-,TRBJ2-2,TRBD2,TGTGCCAGCAGCGTAGACGCTAGCGGGTCCACCGGGGAGCTGTTTTTT,CASSVDASGSTGELFF
TRBV7-3,once,TRBJ2-7,TRBD2,TGTGCCAGCAGCTTCCAGGGAGGGGAGACCTACGAGCAGTACTTC,CASSFQGGETYEQYF
TRBV5-5,-,TRBJ2-7,TRBD2,TGTGCCAGCAGCCTACGCGCGGGGGGCGAGCAGTACTTC,CASSLRAGGEQYF
TRBV6-1,-,TRBJ1-5,-,TGTGCCAGCAGTGAATGGGGAGGGCAGCCCCAGCATTTT,CASSEWGGQPQHF
TRBV19,few,TRBJ1-1,TRBD1,TGTGCCAGTATGACAGGGTACCTCACTGAAGCTTTCTTT,CASMTGYLTEAFF
TRBV7-2,-,TRBJ2-3,-,TGTGCCAGCAGCTTACCGCCCGGAGATACGCAGTATTTT,CASSLPPGDTQYF
TRBV29-1,-,TRBJ2-5,-,TGCAGCGTGGTACCGACCGGATCAGAGACCCAGTACTTC,CSVVPTGSETQYF
TRBV27,many,TRBJ2-7,-,TGTGCCAGCAGTCCACCAGGGCGTGGGCAGTACTTC,CASSPPGRGQYF
TRBV6-1,many,TRBJ2-5,-,TGTGCCAGCAGTGAAATTCGGGCACAAGAGACCCAGTACTTC,CASSEIRAQETQYF
TRBV11-2,-,TRBJ2-2,-,TGTGCCAGCAGCTTAGTGGTCACGAACACCGGGGAGCTGTTTTTT,CASSLVVTNTGELFF
TRBV9,once,TRBJ2-5,TRBD2,TGTGCCAGCAGCATTGGACTAGCGGGAGGAGAGACCCAGTACTTC,CASSIGLAGGETQYF
TRBV5-6,-,TRBJ2-2,-,TGTGCCAGCAGCTGGAACACCGGGGAGCTGTTTTTT,CASSWNTGELFF
TRBV7-3,-,TRBJ2-7,TRBD1,TGTGCCAGCAGCTTAGCGGTGAGAACAGGGGGACTGGGGTCCTACGAGCAGTACTTC,CASSLAVRTGGLGSYEQYF